Listed below are T cell receptor beta chains from one sample, sequenced in a study of blood T cell repertoires in COVID-19. Data came from immunoSEQ multiplex PCR; TCRdb stores just in-frame clones and leaves some out. This sample has some 370,000 clones, with 80% to 85% found just once. The source material was PBMCs or T cells enriched from blood (not recorded which). These receptors originate from a woman between 45 and 60 years old who had recovered from COVID-19. Each CDR3 is given with its conserved first and last residue. D genes are given only for firm matches. A clone size is listed for some rows: how often the clone was seen (once, few, many), or a class if it is expanded.

d_call: -; v_call: TRBV7-9; clone_size: few; j_call: TRBJ1-2; cdr3_aa: CASSSEGYGYTF; cdr3_nt: TGTGCCAGCAGCTCAGAGGGCTATGGCTACACCTTC
d_call: -; v_call: TRBV19; clone_size: -; j_call: TRBJ1-4; cdr3_aa: CASSMGEASGEKLFF; cdr3_nt: TGTGCCAGTAGTATGGGAGAAGCTTCGGGTGAAAAACTGTTTTTT
d_call: -; v_call: TRBV7-9; clone_size: -; j_call: TRBJ1-3; cdr3_aa: CASSPTGDSGNTIYF; cdr3_nt: TGTGCCAGCAGCCCCACGGGGGATTCTGGAAACACCATATATTTT
d_call: -; v_call: TRBV9; clone_size: -; j_call: TRBJ2-1; cdr3_aa: CASSVAGSNEQFF; cdr3_nt: TGTGCCAGCAGCGTAGCAGGGTCCAATGAGCAGTTCTTC
d_call: -; v_call: TRBV24-1; clone_size: -; j_call: TRBJ1-1; cdr3_aa: CATSDSSGYRRF; cdr3_nt: TGTGCCACCAGTGATTCTTCAGGATATCGGCGTTTC
d_call: -; v_call: TRBV18; clone_size: -; j_call: TRBJ1-1; cdr3_aa: CASSLSDGRNTEAFF; cdr3_nt: TGTGCCAGCTCCCTCTCGGACGGGAGGAACACTGAAGCTTTCTTT
d_call: -; v_call: TRBV7-6; clone_size: -; j_call: TRBJ2-7; cdr3_aa: CASSLEGDEQYF; cdr3_nt: TGTGCCAGCAGCTTAGAGGGAGACGAGCAGTACTTC
d_call: TRBD1; v_call: TRBV3-1/TRBV3-2; clone_size: -; j_call: TRBJ1-3; cdr3_aa: CASSLQGARNTIYF; cdr3_nt: TGTGCCAGCAGTCTACAGGGGGCTAGAAACACCATATATTTT
d_call: TRBD2; v_call: TRBV27; clone_size: -; j_call: TRBJ2-1; cdr3_aa: CASSLSVAGGPSYNEQFF; cdr3_nt: TGTGCCAGCAGTTTATCGGTGGCGGGAGGGCCCTCCTACAATGAGCAGTTCTTC
d_call: -; v_call: TRBV6-4; clone_size: -; j_call: TRBJ2-5; cdr3_aa: CASSEGSSGTQYF; cdr3_nt: TGTGCCAGCAGTGAAGGGAGCTCGGGGACCCAGTACTTC
d_call: -; v_call: TRBV19; clone_size: -; j_call: TRBJ2-2; cdr3_aa: CASNLGQGLTGELFF; cdr3_nt: TGTGCCAGTAATTTGGGGCAGGGGCTCACCGGGGAGCTGTTTTTT
d_call: TRBD1; v_call: TRBV9; clone_size: -; j_call: TRBJ1-2; cdr3_aa: CASSPQDRGNGYTF; cdr3_nt: TGTGCCAGCAGCCCCCAGGACAGGGGCAATGGCTACACCTTC
d_call: -; v_call: TRBV19; clone_size: -; j_call: TRBJ1-2; cdr3_aa: CASRIPQGSFYGYTF; cdr3_nt: TGTGCCAGTAGAATTCCCCAGGGCTCATTCTATGGCTACACCTTC
d_call: -; v_call: TRBV7-3; clone_size: -; j_call: TRBJ2-1; cdr3_aa: CASSLGSMNEQFF; cdr3_nt: TGTGCCAGCAGCTTAGGGAGTATGAATGAGCAGTTCTTC
d_call: -; v_call: TRBV7-9; clone_size: -; j_call: TRBJ1-5; cdr3_aa: CASSSYSNQPQHF; cdr3_nt: TGTGCCAGCAGCTCCTATTCGAATCAGCCCCAGCATTTT
d_call: -; v_call: TRBV7-9; clone_size: -; j_call: TRBJ1-1; cdr3_aa: CASSLAHTGKTEAFF; cdr3_nt: TGTGCCAGCAGCTTAGCGCACACGGGAAAGACTGAAGCTTTCTTT
d_call: -; v_call: TRBV29-1; clone_size: -; j_call: TRBJ1-2; cdr3_aa: CSVEKGFNSNYGYTF; cdr3_nt: TGCAGCGTTGAAAAGGGGTTCAATTCTAACTATGGCTACACCTTC
d_call: -; v_call: TRBV5-1; clone_size: few; j_call: TRBJ2-1; cdr3_aa: CASSSVGGREQFF; cdr3_nt: TGCGCCAGCAGCTCCGTCGGGGGGCGAGAGCAGTTCTTC
d_call: -; v_call: TRBV6-5; clone_size: -; j_call: TRBJ1-5; cdr3_aa: CAGNGGDTNQPQHF; cdr3_nt: TGTGCCGGGAACGGGGGGGACACTAATCAGCCCCAGCATTTT
d_call: TRBD1; v_call: TRBV30; clone_size: -; j_call: TRBJ1-2; cdr3_aa: CAWTLGTDYGYTF; cdr3_nt: TGTGCCTGGACCCTAGGGACAGATTATGGCTACACCTTC
d_call: -; v_call: TRBV27; clone_size: few; j_call: TRBJ1-1; cdr3_aa: CASSSSNYDTEAFF; cdr3_nt: TGTGCCAGCAGTTCTTCTAACTACGACACTGAAGCTTTCTTT
d_call: TRBD1; v_call: TRBV30; clone_size: -; j_call: TRBJ1-4; cdr3_aa: CAWSAGTASEKLFF; cdr3_nt: TGTGCCTGGAGCGCCGGGACAGCCAGCGAAAAACTGTTTTTT
d_call: TRBD1; v_call: TRBV2; clone_size: -; j_call: TRBJ2-3; cdr3_aa: CASKTGLTDTQYF; cdr3_nt: TGTGCCAGCAAGACAGGGTTGACAGATACGCAGTATTTT
d_call: TRBD2; v_call: TRBV6-6; clone_size: -; j_call: TRBJ2-2; cdr3_aa: CASRRTSGSKTGELFF; cdr3_nt: TGTGCCAGCAGGAGGACTAGCGGGAGTAAAACCGGGGAGCTGTTTTTT
d_call: TRBD1; v_call: TRBV28; clone_size: -; j_call: TRBJ1-2; cdr3_aa: CASSLPQGAGGDGYTF; cdr3_nt: TGTGCCAGCAGTCTCCCACAGGGGGCAGGGGGGGATGGCTACACCTTC
d_call: -; v_call: TRBV6-2/TRBV6-3; clone_size: once; j_call: TRBJ1-1; cdr3_aa: CASSKSTRNTEAFF; cdr3_nt: TGTGCCAGCAGTAAGTCGACAAGGAACACTGAAGCTTTCTTT
d_call: -; v_call: TRBV25-1; clone_size: -; j_call: TRBJ2-2; cdr3_aa: CASSDVPGGGSNTGELFF; cdr3_nt: TGTGCCAGCAGTGATGTTCCGGGTGGGGGCTCGAACACCGGGGAGCTGTTTTTT
d_call: TRBD1; v_call: TRBV12-5; clone_size: -; j_call: TRBJ1-2; cdr3_aa: CASGLDRGAHYGYTF; cdr3_nt: TGTGCTAGTGGTTTGGACAGGGGGGCACACTATGGCTACACCTTC
d_call: TRBD2; v_call: TRBV5-1; clone_size: -; j_call: TRBJ2-5; cdr3_aa: CASSRLTSGVNRGETQYF; cdr3_nt: TGCGCCAGCAGCCGCCTCACTAGCGGGGTTAATCGAGGAGAGACCCAGTACTTC
d_call: TRBD2; v_call: TRBV10-3; clone_size: -; j_call: TRBJ2-7; cdr3_aa: CAIRLAGENEQYF; cdr3_nt: TGTGCCATTAGACTAGCGGGAGAGAACGAGCAGTACTTC
d_call: -; v_call: TRBV19; clone_size: -; j_call: TRBJ1-2; cdr3_aa: CASSIPRAGDYGYTF; cdr3_nt: TGTGCCAGTAGTATCCCCAGGGCAGGCGACTATGGCTACACCTTC
d_call: -; v_call: TRBV11-1; clone_size: many; j_call: TRBJ2-3; cdr3_aa: CASSLAGTDTQYF; cdr3_nt: TGTGCCAGCAGCTTAGCCGGCACAGATACGCAGTATTTT
d_call: -; v_call: TRBV6-2/TRBV6-3; clone_size: few; j_call: TRBJ2-1; cdr3_aa: CASSYKRLANNNEQFF; cdr3_nt: TGTGCCAGCAGTTACAAGCGGCTAGCGAACAACAATGAGCAGTTCTTC
d_call: -; v_call: TRBV9; clone_size: -; j_call: TRBJ1-2; cdr3_aa: CASSVEWWAGEDGYTF; cdr3_nt: TGTGCCAGCAGCGTAGAATGGTGGGCAGGGGAAGATGGCTACACCTTC
d_call: TRBD1; v_call: TRBV7-2; clone_size: -; j_call: TRBJ1-2; cdr3_aa: CASSLARGRGYGYTF; cdr3_nt: TGTGCCAGCAGCTTAGCCAGGGGGCGCGGGTATGGCTACACCTTC
d_call: -; v_call: TRBV9; clone_size: -; j_call: TRBJ2-1; cdr3_aa: CASSVGVGTTYNEQFF; cdr3_nt: TGTGCCAGCAGCGTAGGGGTGGGCACGACCTACAATGAGCAGTTCTTC